These 26 T cell receptor beta chains were sequenced from one sample in a study of metastatic and nonmetastatic thyroid tumors. Thyroid surgery was performed in patients who had received no treatment beforehand. Using MiXCR, TCRdb reanalyzed the PCR reads. The sample lists approximately 2,900 clones; approximately 35% were seen once. Material: tumor tissue. Source of these receptors: a female donor with papillary thyroid cancer or a benign thyroid nodule (not recorded which). Some clones in this sample may be carry-over from other donors' samples.

In this sample, this clone turned up a few times. This sequence joins TRBV25-1 and TRBJ2-5; 9 bases are a match to TRBD2. This CDR3 is 15 amino acids long. The V gene's germline CDR1 is MGHDK and CDR2 SYGVNS. Trimming removed 1 base from V and 2 bases from J; junction bases left unmatched: 2. CDR3 loop: CASSELTSGQETQYF. The CDR3 DNA reads TGTGCCAGCAGTGAATTGACTAGCGGACAAGAGACCCAGTACTTC.

The rearrangement joins TRBV7-2 to TRBJ2-3, with no clear D. Germline loops: CDR1 SGHTA, CDR2 FQGNSA. V was shortened by 2 bases and J by 6 bases, with 6 bases between the two germline ends. The length of the CDR3 is 12 residues. The CDR3 DNA reads TGTGCCAGCAGCTTATATGCCGATACGCAGTATTTT. It specifies CASSLYADTQYF.

The chain recombines TRBV10-3 with TRBJ1-1; no clear D gene. Germline values: CDR1 ENHRY, CDR2 SYGVKD. V was clipped by 8 bases and J by 2 bases, with 12 bases between them. CDR3 size: 13 residues. The CDR3 protein is CAIYSDGNTEAFF. The CDR3, as DNA: TGTGCCATCTACTCGGACGGAAACACTGAAGCTTTCTTT.

This clone has a handful of counts. This chain connects TRBV2 to TRBJ2-3; a possible D gene is TRBD2 (5 bases). V was pared by 7 bases and J by 0 bases, with 14 bases between. CDR1 and CDR2 from the germline V gene are SNHLY and FYNNEI. The CDR3 totals 15 residues. The DNA for the CDR3 is TGTGCCAGCATTCGGGATTTTGGAAGCACAGATACGCAGTATTTT. This codes for CASIRDFGSTDTQYF. The full variable domain, completed using reference TRBV2 and TRBJ2-3, is EPEVTQTPSHQVTQMGQEVILRCVPISNHLYFYWYRQILGQKVEFLVSFYNNEISEKSEIFDDQFSVERPDGSNFTLKIRSTKLEDSAMYFCASIRDFGSTDTQYFGPGTRLTVL.

This chain uses TRBV2 with TRBJ1-2, with 7 bases matching TRBD1. Per the germline V gene, CDR1 is SNHLY and CDR2 is FYNNEI. CDR3 size: 18 residues. V dropped 1 base and J dropped 8; count of bases not matched to a gene: 19. The CDR3 nucleotides are TGTGCCAGCAGTGAAGTCAGACAGGGTCCCGTGGTCTCCGGCGGCTACACCTTC. Its translation is CASSEVRQGPVVSGGYTF.

This clone was found a few times. The chain joins TRBV6-4 to TRBJ2-1, with 7 nucleotides matching TRBD2. The CDR3 contains 14 residues. V trimming: 6 bases; J trimming: 8 bases; junction bases outside the gene matches: 10. The germline gives CDR1 MRHNA, CDR2 SNTAGT. The CDR3 loop is CASSPAGEIDEQFF. CDR3 sequence (DNA): TGTGCCAGCAGCCCGGCGGGAGAGATCGATGAGCAGTTCTTC.

This clone was counted a few times. This rearrangement joins TRBV6-1 to TRBJ1-5, with D hard to call. The V end was cut by 7 bases, the J end by 6 bases, with 13 bases between. Per germline, CDR1 MNHNS and CDR2 SASEGT. This CDR3 comprises 13 residues. The CDR3 region has the DNA TGTGCCAGCAAGTCGATCTTCCCTCAGCCCCAGCATTTT. As protein: CASKSIFPQPQHF.

The rearrangement uses TRBV2 and TRBJ1-5; 8 nucleotides match TRBD1. CDR3 length: 17 amino acids. V was clipped by 8 bases and J by 0 bases; unmatched bases: 12. Germline-derived CDR1 and CDR2 are SNHLY and FYNNEI. CDR3 nucleotides: TGTGCCAGCGGGGTTAGTAGGACAGGGAATAGCAATCAGCCCCAGCATTTT. It translates to CASGVSRTGNSNQPQHF. The full variable domain, its missing parts supplied by reference TRBV2 and TRBJ1-5, is EPEVTQTPSHQVTQMGQEVILRCVPISNHLYFYWYRQILGQKVEFLVSFYNNEISEKSEIFDDQFSVERPDGSNFTLKIRSTKLEDSAMYFCASGVSRTGNSNQPQHFGDGTRLSIL.

The J gene is TRBJ1-2, the V gene TRBV11-2; 9 bases agree with TRBD1. J gave up 6 bases and V 2 bases, and 10 bases lay outside the gene matches. The CDR3 covers 16 residues. Germline CDR1 and CDR2: SGHAT and FQNNGV. The chain's CDR3 is CASSLQRDRALHGYTF. For the CDR3, the DNA is TGTGCCAGCAGCTTACAACGGGACAGGGCGTTGCATGGCTACACCTTC.

This clone has a handful of counts. The chain carries TRBV6-9 and TRBJ2-1; TRBD2 agrees at 10 bases. CDR3 length: 15 amino acids. Germline trimming cut 5 bases from V and 7 bases from J; bases unmatched to any gene: 8. CDR1 is MNHGY, CDR2 SVAAGI, per germline. This CDR3 is CASSILAGAGNEQFF. The CDR3 DNA reads TGTGCCAGCAGTATTCTAGCGGGGGCTGGGAATGAGCAGTTCTTC.

This clone occurred a few times. The chain is built from TRBV6-2 or TRBV6-3 and TRBJ1-1; D is possibly TRBD1 (5 bases). Looked up from germline, CDR1 is MNHEY and CDR2 is SVGEGT. The CDR3 totals 13 residues. V lost 2 bases, J lost 8 bases, and 12 bases lay in between. The CDR3 protein is CASSYAGTEEAFF. CDR3 sequence (DNA): TGTGCCAGCAGTTACGCCGGGACGGAGGAAGCTTTCTTT.

This clone is termed large. V and J are TRBV30 and TRBJ1-4; D gene uncertain. CDR1 is GTSNPN, CDR2 SVGIG, per germline (reference sequence). The germline V and J ends were trimmed by 1 base and 5 bases, with 8 bases remaining between them. The CDR3 covers 13 residues. CDR3 bases: TGTGCCTGGAGTGAACAGCCGAATGAAAAACTGTTTTTT. As protein: CAWSEQPNEKLFF.

This clone is judged medium-sized. The identical CDR3 is also encoded by other nucleotide sequences in the sample. The V gene is TRBV29-1, the J gene TRBJ2-1, with D possibly matching TRBD1 (5 bases). The CDR3 has 12 amino acids. V was clipped by 3 bases and J by 7 bases, with 10 bases between them. The germline gives CDR1 SQVTM, CDR2 ANQGSEA. Here the CDR3 reads CSVDQGWNEQFF. In DNA, the CDR3 is TGCAGCGTTGATCAGGGATGGAATGAGCAGTTCTTC.

This clone has only a few counts. The V call is TRBV2, the J call TRBJ1-5; 7 bases map to TRBD1. Germline assignment: CDR1 SNHLY and CDR2 FYNNEI. This CDR3 comprises 15 residues. V shed 2 bases, J shed 2 bases, and the junction held 3 bases outside the gene matches. This CDR3 reads CASSENRGRNQPQHF. Written as DNA, the CDR3 is TGTGCCAGCAGTGAAAACAGGGGCCGCAATCAGCCCCAGCATTTT.

The chain carries TRBV19 and TRBJ2-1; TRBD1 or TRBD2 may be the D gene (9 bases each). Germline V gives CDR1 LNHDA, CDR2 SQIVND (reference sequence). The length of the CDR3 is 19 residues. V was trimmed by 1 base and J by 1 base, leaving 20 bases between them. The CDR3 reads CASSIGTGGSGRSYNEQFF. The CDR3 DNA reads as TGTGCCAGTAGTATAGGAACAGGGGGCAGCGGGAGGTCCTACAATGAGCAGTTCTTC.

V usage is TRBV20-1 and J usage is TRBJ1-2; weak D call: TRBD1 (6 bases). Germline V lookup: CDR1 DFQATT, CDR2 SNEGSKA (reference sequence). The CDR3 is made up of 14 amino acids. V lost 0 bases and J 5 bases, leaving 13 bases between the germline ends. CDR3 nucleotide sequence: TGCAGTGCTAGAGAAAGGGGGGCAGGGTATGGCTACACCTTC. It is translated as CSARERGAGYGYTF.

This clone has just a few counts. The V call is TRBV12-3 or TRBV12-4, the J call TRBJ2-6; D is undetermined. CDR3 size: 16 residues. V dropped 0 bases and J dropped 6 bases, with 12 bases sitting between them. CDR3 nucleotides: TGTGCCAGCAGTTTAGCGGGATTGAAACAGGCCAACGTCCTGACTTTC. Translated, it gives CASSLAGLKQANVLTF.

This clone was seen a few times. The sample contains more than one DNA sequence encoding this CDR3. DNA for the CDR3: TGTGCCAGCAGTTTAGCCGGACGGGTGTCTTACGAGCAGTACTTC. It codes for CASSLAGRVSYEQYF. V gene TRBV12-3 or TRBV12-4 combines with J gene TRBJ2-7, with D hard to call. Trimming cost V 0 bases and J 4 bases, with 13 bases left between them. The CDR3 has 15 residues.

V gene TRBV20-1 combines with J gene TRBJ2-5; 10 positions agree with TRBD2. The CDR3 extends over 14 amino acids. The J segment lost 5 bases and the V segment lost 1 base, leaving 4 bases of the junction unmatched. Germline V CDR1 and CDR2: DFQATT, SNEGSKA (reference sequence). The CDR3 coding sequence is TGCAGTGCTAGAGCTCAGGGACTAGCGGAGACCCAGTACTTC. The encoded protein is CSARAQGLAETQYF.

This clone was observed a handful of times. The chain recombines TRBV10-2 with TRBJ2-7; no firm D call. With 4 bases removed from V and 1 base from J, the gap between germline ends came to 11 bases. Germline lookup yields CDR1 WSHSY and CDR2 SAAADI. The CDR3 length is 14 residues. This chain's CDR3 is CASSVSSGSYEQYF. The CDR3 coding sequence is TGCGCCAGCAGTGTAAGCAGTGGATCCTACGAGCAGTACTTC.

This rearrangement joins TRBV20-1 to TRBJ2-7; perhaps TRBD2 as D (5 bases). Germline V lookup: CDR1 DFQATT, CDR2 SNEGSKA (reference sequence). The CDR3 spans 15 residues. Deletions cut 5 bases from V and 5 bases from J, with 22 bases between. The chain's CDR3 is CSASRAVGGSDEQYF. The CDR3 DNA reads TGCAGTGCTTCACGGGCAGTCGGAGGATCGGACGAGCAGTACTTC.

This clone turned up a few times. A read error is possible here, since a much larger clone lies one base away. At the DNA level, this CDR3 is encoded by other sequences in the same sample as well. This sequence joins TRBV6-1 and TRBJ2-6; no reliable D call. The CDR3 loop spans 18 amino acids. Trimming left V 2 bases short and J 4 bases short, with 18 bases between. Looked up from germline, CDR1 is MNHNS and CDR2 is SASEGT. The CDR3 is CASSELRTVLSGANVLTF. DNA for the CDR3: TGTGCCAGCAGTGAACTCCGGACGGTTTTATCCGGGGCCAACGTCCTGACTTTC.

This clone was seen more than once but under ten times. The chain has TRBV7-2 and TRBJ2-1; D is perhaps TRBD2 (6 bases). V lost 3 bases and J 5 bases, leaving 14 bases between the germline ends. Germline CDR1 and CDR2: SGHTA and FQGNSA. CDR3 size: 15 residues. DNA for the CDR3: TGTGCCAGCAGCTTTGCGAGCGGGTTTAACAATGAGCAGTTCTTC. Protein sequence: CASSFASGFNNEQFF.

In its sample, this clone is large. The J gene is TRBJ2-1, the V gene TRBV20-1; possibly TRBD2 for D (6 bases). The ends were cut back, 5 bases at V and 5 bases at J, with 16 bases in the middle. The CDR3 has 14 amino acids. The V gene's germline CDR1 is DFQATT and CDR2 SNEGSKA (reference sequence). Here the CDR3 reads CSAPGTGQHNEQFF. CDR3 DNA: TGCAGTGCTCCCGGGACTGGCCAACACAATGAGCAGTTCTTC.

The CDR3 is CASSSGDRGQDSPLHF. The CDR3 nucleotides are TGCGCCAGCAGCTCCGGGGACAGGGGGCAGGATTCACCCCTCCACTTT. This chain links TRBV5-1 with TRBJ1-6; TRBD1 matches 12 bases. This CDR3 region has 16 residues. V lost 3 bases and J lost 8; bases outside the gene matches: 6. Per germline, CDR1 SGHRS and CDR2 YFSETQ.

The chain recombines TRBV27 with TRBJ1-6, with 10 bases lining up with TRBD1. The CDR3 covers 14 residues. The germline gives CDR1 MNHEY, CDR2 SMNVEV (reference sequence). V trimming: 5 bases; J trimming: 9 bases; junction bases outside the gene matches: 4. The CDR3 nucleotides are TGTGCCAGCAGTCCAGGACAGGGGGGTTCACCCCTCCACTTT. It yields the protein CASSPGQGGSPLHF.